Below, 29 T cell receptor beta chains from the same sample are listed, as sequenced in a study of identical twins. One entry per CDR3 protein results from TCRdb running MiXCR on the 5' RACE reads. Of about 890,000 distinct CDR3 sequences listed, more than 9% are singletons. The sample was also linked to a second study, of yellow fever vaccine responses in identical twins.

The sequencing sample was made of PBMCs. The receptors stem from a woman aged 18-29 years in good health.

There are a few counts of this clonotype. The chain is built from TRBV7-2 and TRBJ2-2; perhaps TRBD1 as D (6 bases). The germline V gene has CDR1 SGHTA and CDR2 FQGNSA. This CDR3 comprises 15 residues. Trimming removed 5 bases from V and 4 bases from J, with 14 bases in between. DNA of the CDR3: TGTGCCAGCAGCCACAGGGTTTCGAGCACCGGGGAGCTGTTTTTT. This sequence encodes CASSHRVSSTGELFF.

The chain has TRBV7-9 and TRBJ2-3; D possibly uses TRBD1 or TRBD2 (5 bases each). The CDR3 totals 13 residues. Trimming removed 11 bases at V and 4 bases at J, with 16 bases between. The V gene's germline CDR1 is SEHNR and CDR2 FQNEAQ (reference sequence). In DNA, the CDR3 is TGTGCCTCCAACGGCGTGGGGGCAGATACGCAGTATTTT. Encoded protein: CASNGVGADTQYF.

The rearrangement links TRBV12-3 or TRBV12-4 to TRBJ2-6; no definite D call. The CDR3 consists of 14 residues. V was cut by 8 bases and J by 0 bases, with 8 bases left in between. The CDR3 sequence: CASGVNSGANVLTF. The CDR3 DNA is TGTGCCAGCGGGGTAAACTCTGGGGCCAACGTCCTGACTTTC.

The chain combines TRBV20-1 with TRBJ2-3, with D unresolved. V was shortened by 0 bases and J by 1 base, with 8 bases between the two germline ends. This CDR3 is 14 amino acids long. The germline CDR1 and CDR2 sequences are DFQATT and SNEGSKA (reference sequence). CDR3 sequence reads: CSARDRLRTDTQYF. The DNA for the CDR3 is TGCAGTGCTAGAGATAGGCTCCGCACAGATACGCAGTATTTT.

This chain uses TRBV3-1 with TRBJ2-3, with TRBD1 identical over 9 bases. This CDR3 contains 17 residues. With V trimmed by 4 bases and J by 1 base, 9 bases remained unmatched. Germline CDR1 and CDR2: LGHDT and YNNKEL (reference sequence). This chain's CDR3 is CASSRSRDRDRTDTQYF. CDR3 DNA: TGTGCCAGCAGCCGATCCCGGGACAGGGACCGCACAGATACGCAGTATTTT.

This chain connects TRBV29-1 to TRBJ2-7; possible D gene TRBD2, 6 bases. V lost 0 bases, J lost 9 bases, and 18 bases lay in between. The CDR3 consists of 14 residues. In germline, CDR1 is SQVTM, CDR2 ANQGSEA. CDR3 region: CSVEDAGPNPVQYF. The CDR3 DNA reads as TGCAGCGTTGAAGACGCGGGGCCCAATCCTGTGCAGTACTTC.

This rearrangement joins TRBV6-1 to TRBJ1-2; possibly TRBD1 for D (6 bases). Germline CDR1 and CDR2: MNHNS and SASEGT. The CDR3 has 14 residues. V lost 4 bases and J lost 5, with 14 bases in between. CDR3 coding DNA: TGTGCCAGCAGTGCGACAGGCGCTGGGTATGGCTACACCTTC. It translates to CASSATGAGYGYTF.

In its sample, this clonotype was seen a few times. The chain uses TRBV7-9 and TRBJ2-5, with D uncertain. Trimming removed 1 base from V and 1 base from J, with 7 bases in between. Germline V gives CDR1 SEHNR, CDR2 FQNEAQ (reference sequence). CDR3 size: 14 residues. The chain's CDR3 is CASSLGLRQETQYF. CDR3 coding DNA: TGTGCCAGCAGCTTAGGGCTACGCCAAGAGACCCAGTACTTC.

In this sample, this clonotype turned up once. Here the CDR3 reads CASSFRGLTGELFF. The DNA of the CDR3 is TGTGCCAGCAGTTTCCGGGGACTCACCGGGGAGCTGTTTTTT. The chain recombines TRBV27 with TRBJ2-2, with D possibly being TRBD2 (6 bases). The CDR3 contains 14 residues. Trimming took 3 bases from V and 4 from J, leaving 9 bases between them. Germline CDR1 and CDR2: MNHEY and SMNVEV (reference sequence).

The chain couples TRBV6-5 to TRBJ1-5, with D uncertain. CDR1 and CDR2 (germline): MNHEY, SVGAGI. This CDR3 contains 15 residues. Trimming removed 3 bases from V and 4 bases from J, with 13 bases in between. CDR3 protein: CASSYNSRNNQPQHF. In nucleotides, the CDR3 is TGTGCCAGCAGTTATAATAGCAGGAATAATCAGCCCCAGCATTTT.

The gene calls are TRBV10-3 and TRBJ1-1; unclear D gene. Per the germline V gene, CDR1 is ENHRY and CDR2 is SYGVKD. The CDR3 spans 14 residues. Trimming shortened V by 6 bases and J by 0 bases, and 11 bases separated the two germline ends. CDR3 sequence: CAIRQTPVNTEAFF. In DNA, the CDR3 is TGTGCCATCAGGCAGACCCCGGTGAACACTGAAGCTTTCTTT.

This clonotype was counted at least ten times. The chain joins TRBV12-3 or TRBV12-4 to TRBJ1-1, with 7 bases fitting TRBD1. The CDR3 is 14 residues long. V trimming: 5 bases; J trimming: 6 bases; junction bases outside the gene matches: 9. CDR3 loop: CASSLQGVSAEAFF. The CDR3 DNA reads TGTGCCAGCAGTCTTCAGGGGGTGTCGGCTGAAGCTTTCTTT.

This clonotype was observed a few times. This chain links TRBV5-1 with TRBJ2-5, with D possibly TRBD1 on 5 matching bases. The ends were cut back, 0 bases at V and 3 bases at J, with 12 bases in the middle. Germline V lookup: CDR1 SGHRS, CDR2 YFSETQ. CDR3 length: 15 residues. CDR3 coding DNA: TGCGCCAGCAGCTTGGCCCCAGGGTTAGAAGAGACCCAGTACTTC. Encoded protein: CASSLAPGLEETQYF.

The table lists this clonotype with a few counts. The chain joins TRBV28 to TRBJ1-3; 9 bases match TRBD1. The J segment lost 4 bases and the V segment lost 5 bases, leaving 6 bases of the junction unmatched. Germline assignment: CDR1 MDHEN and CDR2 SYDVKM. The CDR3 loop spans 15 amino acids. CDR3 in DNA: TGTGCCAGCAGTCGTGGGACAGGGAACGGAAACACCATATATTTT. The encoded protein is CASSRGTGNGNTIYF.

V is TRBV18 and J is TRBJ2-5; TRBD2 might be the D (5 bases). This CDR3 is built from 18 residues. Germline CDR1 is KGHSH and CDR2 is LQKENI. Trimming removed 4 bases from V and 2 bases from J, with 23 bases in between. Here the CDR3 DNA reads TGTGCCAGCTCACGTCAGCCGACTACGCGTGAGCAACAAGAGACCCAGTACTTC. Residues: CASSRQPTTREQQETQYF.

V and J are TRBV29-1 and TRBJ2-2; a weak D match, TRBD1 (6 bases). The CDR3 is 12 residues long. Trimming pared 7 bases from V and 4 bases from J, leaving 10 bases between. Germline values: CDR1 SQVTM, CDR2 ANQGSEA. As DNA, the CDR3 is TGCAGCGCGGACAGTTTCACCGGGGAGCTGTTTTTT. Translation gives CSADSFTGELFF.

This clonotype turned up a few times. The chain carries TRBV5-1 and TRBJ2-2; unclear D gene. Between the trimmed V and J ends, which lost 9 bases and 4 bases, there was a span of 22 bases. This CDR3 is 16 amino acids long. Germline V lookup: CDR1 SGHRS, CDR2 YFSETQ. Here the CDR3 reads CATHTGASGGTGELFF. For the CDR3, the DNA is TGCGCCACCCACACCGGAGCGTCGGGCGGCACCGGGGAGCTGTTTTTT.

This rearrangement joins TRBV7-9 to TRBJ2-5; 8 bases agree with TRBD1. The CDR3 runs 14 residues. V gave up 4 bases and J gave up 9 bases; unmatched junction bases: 10. Germline CDR1 and CDR2: SEHNR and FQNEAQ (reference sequence). Here the CDR3 reads CASSSRSTGEAQYF. CDR3 coding DNA: TGTGCCAGCAGCTCCCGATCGACAGGGGAAGCCCAGTACTTC.

In this sample, this clonotype turned up a few times. The chain uses TRBV28 and TRBJ2-7; D is unclear. This CDR3 has 14 amino acids. The germline CDR1 and CDR2 sequences are MDHEN and SYDVKM. Trimming shortened V by 5 bases and J by 0 bases, and 11 bases separated the two germline ends. The CDR3: CASSPSRISYEQYF. The CDR3 region has the DNA TGTGCCAGCAGTCCCTCGAGGATCTCCTACGAGCAGTACTTC. The variable domain in full, completed from reference TRBV28 and TRBJ2-7, reads DVKVTQSSRYLVKRTGEKVFLECVQDMDHENMFWYRQDPGLGLRLIYFSYDVKMKEKGDIPEGYSVSREKKERFSLILESASTNQTSMYLCASSPSRISYEQYFGPGTRLTVT.

This clonotype occurred a few times. The J gene is TRBJ2-7, the V gene TRBV7-9; possible D gene TRBD2, 7 bases. Between the trimmed V and J ends, which lost 4 bases and 6 bases, there was a span of 10 bases. The V gene's germline CDR1 is SEHNR and CDR2 FQNEAQ (reference sequence). The length of the CDR3 is 12 residues. The CDR3 DNA follows: TGTGCCAGCAGCTGGGGAGGGGGCGAGCAGTACTTC. This codes for CASSWGGGEQYF.

This clonotype came up a few times. The gene calls are TRBV11-2 and TRBJ2-5; possible D gene TRBD2, 5 bases. CDR3 length: 14 amino acids. CDR1 SGHAT and CDR2 FQNNGV come from the germline V gene. The V end was cut by 6 bases, the J end by 4 bases, with 15 bases between. The CDR3 DNA is TGTGCCAGCAGTTCCCGACGGGGAACAGAGACCCAGTACTTC. Translated: CASSSRRGTETQYF.

The V call is TRBV12-3 or TRBV12-4, the J call TRBJ2-2, with D uncertain. The V end was cut by 5 bases, the J end by 1 base, with 11 bases between. The CDR3 sequence is 15 residues long. Written as DNA, the CDR3 is TGTGCCAGCAGTGAATCCTTCTGGAACACCGGGGAGCTGTTTTTT. It specifies CASSESFWNTGELFF.

The genes are TRBV12-3 or TRBV12-4 and TRBJ2-1, with TRBD2 matching 10 bases. The CDR3 is made up of 14 amino acids. V lost 6 bases and J lost 7; bases outside the gene matches: 6. For the CDR3, the DNA is TGTGCCAGCAGGTCTAGCGGGAGTAGGAATGAGCAGTTCTTC. Protein sequence: CASRSSGSRNEQFF.

The J gene is TRBJ2-5, the V gene TRBV10-3, with D perhaps TRBD2 (5 bases). The CDR3 is 14 residues long. Germline loops: CDR1 ENHRY, CDR2 SYGVKD. V was clipped by 0 bases and J by 5 bases, with 10 bases between them. The CDR3 loop is CAISESGQRETQYF. The CDR3, as DNA: TGTGCCATCAGTGAGTCAGGGCAGCGGGAGACCCAGTACTTC.

This clonotype was seen a few times. As DNA, the CDR3 is TGTGCCAGCAGCCTGGACACCTTCTACGAGCAGTACGTC. Translated, it gives CASSLDTFYEQYV. The chain combines TRBV7-9 with TRBJ2-7, with D perhaps matching TRBD1 (5 bases). Trimming removed 5 bases from V and 3 bases from J, with 11 bases in between. CDR1 is SEHNR and CDR2 is FQNEAQ in the germline V gene (reference sequence). This CDR3 comprises 13 residues.

This clonotype was seen a few times. The J gene is TRBJ2-7, the V gene TRBV5-1, with 8 nucleotides matching TRBD1. The CDR3 is 14 amino acids. Germline CDR1 SGHRS, CDR2 YFSETQ. With V trimmed by 5 bases and J by 3 bases, 7 bases remained unmatched. As DNA, the CDR3 is TGCGCCAGCAGGGCCGGACAGGGTGTCTACGAGCAGTACTTC. Translation: CASRAGQGVYEQYF. The full variable domain, with the rest looked up from reference TRBV5-1 and TRBJ2-7, is KAGVTQTPRYLIKTRGQQVTLSCSPISGHRSVSWYQQTPGQGLQFLFEYFSETQRNKGNFPGRFSGRQFSNSRSEMNVSTLELGDSALYLCASRAGQGVYEQYFGPGTRLTVT.

This clonotype was observed a few times. The chain recombines TRBV4-1 with TRBJ2-5, with 8 bases matching TRBD2. The CDR3 contains 16 residues. Germline lookup yields CDR1 MGHRA and CDR2 YSYEKL. With V trimmed by 4 bases and J by 2 bases, 9 bases remained unmatched. The CDR3 spells CASSLPPGGGQETQYF. DNA of the CDR3: TGCGCCAGCAGCCTCCCTCCGGGCGGGGGGCAAGAGACCCAGTACTTC.

The CDR3 loop reads CASSPTSGRQFF. The CDR3 DNA follows: TGTGCCAGCAGCCCCACTAGCGGAAGGCAGTTCTTC. The chain combines TRBV6-5 with TRBJ2-1; the match to TRBD2 covers 8 bases. The CDR3 totals 12 residues. V lost 6 bases and J lost 12; bases outside the gene matches: 7. Germline values: CDR1 MNHEY, CDR2 SVGAGI.

The chain uses TRBV2 and TRBJ1-2, with D possibly TRBD1 on 5 matching bases. Germline assignment: CDR1 SNHLY and CDR2 FYNNEI. Trimming pared 4 bases from V and 3 bases from J, leaving 15 bases between. This CDR3 contains 15 residues. This chain's CDR3 is CASSGEGFRYYGYTF. In nucleotides, the CDR3 is TGTGCCAGCAGTGGTGAGGGGTTCCGGTACTATGGCTACACCTTC.